This record concerns one TCR beta chain sequence. No antigen is known for it. On sorted subsets, replicate PCRs used about 200 ng DNA, or tens of thousands of T cell genomes. Clones were sequenced by immunoSEQ multiplex PCR, and TCRdb holds only the in-frame ones, with some missing. The data show roughly 530,000 clones, 95% to 97% seen once. This sample was included in a study of shared clonotypes between healthy human individuals. Study-level results: Clonotypes shared by all four donors outscored non-shared clonotypes in generation probability.

This TCR was sampled from a woman aged 25 to 39 in good health. The sequenced material came from naive CD4+ T cells sorted from blood. The subset denotes: CD45RA+ positively selected.

The CDR3 here is CASSWTSGNTYNEQFF. The CDR3 region has the DNA TGCGCCAGCAGTTGGACTAGCGGGAACACCTACAATGAGCAGTTCTTC. The chain uses TRBV5-1 and TRBJ2-1, with 12 bases lining up with TRBD2. The V and J ends lost 5 bases and 2 bases, in that order; junction bases with no gene match: 5. Germline-derived CDR1 and CDR2 are SGHRS and YFSETQ. The length of the CDR3 is 16 residues.